One and the same sample provided the 30 T cell receptor beta chains below, sequenced in a study of early T cells in non-severe SARS-CoV-2 infection. One entry per CDR3 protein, called by TCRdb with MiXCR from the 5' RACE reads. The sample yields approximately 39,000 distinct CDR3 sequences, about 5% seen once. The sequenced sample was whole blood. The receptors come from an adult who was a healthcare worker with PCR-confirmed SARS-CoV-2 infection or an uninfected control (not recorded which).

The sample holds many counts of this clonotype. This chain connects TRBV29-1 to TRBJ2-3; the D gene is possibly TRBD2 (6 bases). This CDR3 contains 13 residues. Trimming shortened V by 7 bases and J by 2 bases, and 13 bases separated the two germline ends. CDR1 is SQVTM, CDR2 ANQGSEA, per germline. CDR3 region: CSGSGTSTDTQYF. In nucleotides, the CDR3 is TGCAGCGGATCCGGGACTTCCACAGATACGCAGTATTTT.

This clonotype appeared many times. The DNA of the CDR3 is TGTGCCAGCAGCTCCGACAGGGGGCAGGCGGAGACCCAGTACTTC. Amino acids: CASSSDRGQAETQYF. The chain links TRBV7-9 to TRBJ2-5; 10 bases are a match to TRBD1. CDR1 and CDR2 from the germline V gene are SEHNR and FQNEAQ (reference sequence). V dropped 4 bases and J dropped 5; count of bases not matched to a gene: 7. The CDR3 extends over 15 amino acids.

This clonotype was counted at least ten times. V and J are TRBV4-1 and TRBJ1-1; D is ambiguous. Germline assignment: CDR1 MGHRA and CDR2 YSYEKL. V was shortened by 6 bases and J by 0 bases, with 11 bases between the two germline ends. This CDR3 comprises 14 residues. CDR3 in DNA: TGCGCCAGCAGTCATCTCCTTCTGAACACTGAAGCTTTCTTT. The encoded protein is CASSHLLLNTEAFF.

This clonotype was detected many times. This sequence joins TRBV29-1 and TRBJ2-6, with 9 bases matching TRBD1. The J segment lost 0 bases and the V segment lost 1 base, leaving 10 bases of the junction unmatched. The germline V gene has CDR1 SQVTM and CDR2 ANQGSEA. This CDR3 has 19 amino acids. This chain's CDR3 is CSVEASRDRALSGANVLTF. Here the CDR3 DNA reads TGCAGCGTTGAAGCCTCACGGGACAGGGCGCTCTCTGGGGCCAACGTCCTGACTTTC.

This clonotype was seen many times. The rearrangement joins TRBV20-1 to TRBJ1-1; D remains unclear. The germline V gene encodes CDR1 DFQATT and CDR2 SNEGSKA (reference sequence). The CDR3 is 12 residues long. Trimming took off 4 bases at V and 3 bases at J, with 9 bases between the two ends. The CDR3 DNA reads as TGCAGTGCTAATAGGGAGGACACTGAAGCTTTCTTT. Protein sequence: CSANREDTEAFF.

This clonotype was counted many times. The rearrangement uses TRBV9 and TRBJ2-1; possible D gene TRBD1, 6 bases. Germline CDR1 and CDR2: SGDLS and YYNGEE. CDR3 length equals 12 residues. V was clipped by 0 bases and J by 10 bases, with 8 bases between them. The CDR3 sequence is CASSVVQGEQFF. CDR3 coding DNA: TGTGCCAGCAGCGTAGTACAGGGCGAGCAGTTCTTC.

This clonotype was observed a few times. The chain links TRBV7-9 to TRBJ2-7; no definite D call. The CDR3 loop spans 12 amino acids. CDR1 is SEHNR, CDR2 FQNEAQ, per germline (reference sequence). Trimming stripped 5 bases from V and 3 bases from J, with 8 bases between. The CDR3 reads CASSRLIYEQYF. In DNA, the CDR3 is TGTGCCAGCAGCCGCCTAATCTACGAGCAGTACTTC.

This rearrangement joins TRBV5-1 to TRBJ2-3; possibly TRBD1 or TRBD2 for D (5 bases each). V lost 2 bases and J 2 bases, leaving 12 bases between the germline ends. Germline V gives CDR1 SGHRS, CDR2 YFSETQ. The CDR3 spans 15 residues. CDR3 protein: CASSLGDPYTDTQYF. The CDR3 DNA follows: TGCGCCAGCAGCTTAGGGGACCCTTACACAGATACGCAGTATTTT.

This clonotype was found many times. The V and J genes are TRBV7-2 and TRBJ1-5; D call uncertain. CDR3 length: 12 amino acids. The ends were cut back, 6 bases at V and 8 bases at J, with 11 bases in the middle. Germline V gives CDR1 SGHTA, CDR2 FQGNSA. CDR3 nucleotide sequence: TGTGCCAGCAGTCTGGACTTCGAGCCCCAGCATTTT. It encodes CASSLDFEPQHF.

The chain is built from TRBV27 and TRBJ1-2, with 9 bases aligning to TRBD1. CDR3 length: 13 residues. The germline V gene has CDR1 MNHEY and CDR2 SMNVEV (reference sequence). The V segment lost 4 bases and the J segment 6 bases; nucleotides outside the gene matches: 3. CDR3 in amino acids: CASSSTGGNGYTF. For the CDR3, the DNA is TGTGCCAGCAGTTCGACAGGGGGTAATGGCTACACCTTC.

This clonotype was counted only a few times. The V and J genes are TRBV4-1 and TRBJ2-6, with D unresolved. Germline CDR1 is MGHRA and CDR2 is YSYEKL. The CDR3 covers 17 residues. The V end lost 0 bases, the J end lost 2 bases, and 11 bases lay between the germline ends. This CDR3 reads CASSQDGSTTGANVLTF. The CDR3 DNA reads TGCGCCAGCAGCCAAGATGGCAGTACAACTGGGGCCAACGTCCTGACTTTC.

The table lists this clonotype with many counts. The rearrangement joins TRBV12-3 or TRBV12-4 to TRBJ1-1, with D perhaps matching TRBD1 (6 bases). The CDR3 contains 16 residues. V was pared by 5 bases and J by 3 bases, with 19 bases between. CDR3 DNA sequence: TGTGCCAGCAGTCCCGGACCTCTAACAGGGTACACTGAAGCTTTCTTT. Translating it yields CASSPGPLTGYTEAFF.

At least ten counts were recorded for this clonotype. This chain uses TRBV5-1 with TRBJ1-4, with 8 bases fitting TRBD1. Losses at the gene ends were 5 bases for V and 5 bases for J; bases not matched to a gene: 8. Germline V CDR1 and CDR2: SGHRS, YFSETQ. The CDR3 length is 15 residues. CDR3 DNA sequence: TGCGCCAGCAGTGTGGGCAGGGGGCGCAATGAAAAACTGTTTTTT. Translation: CASSVGRGRNEKLFF.

This clonotype was observed many times. The chain is built from TRBV4-1 and TRBJ1-5, with 9 bases that match TRBD1. Looked up from germline, CDR1 is MGHRA and CDR2 is YSYEKL. V was pared by 5 bases and J by 4 bases, with 3 bases of the junction left unmatched. The length of the CDR3 is 14 residues. CDR3 loop: CASSFDRGNQPQHF. Here the CDR3 DNA reads TGCGCCAGCAGCTTCGACAGGGGGAATCAGCCCCAGCATTTT.

This clonotype was detected ten times or more. The chain links TRBV25-1 to TRBJ1-1; D not resolved. This CDR3 is built from 11 residues. V was cut by 4 bases and J by 6 bases, with 6 bases left in between. Germline V gives CDR1 MGHDK, CDR2 SYGVNS. CDR3 sequence reads: CASSVGSEAFF. DNA of the CDR3: TGTGCCAGCAGTGTGGGATCTGAAGCTTTCTTT. The full variable domain, in which reference TRBV25-1 and TRBJ1-1 provide the parts outside the CDR3, is EADIYQTPRYLVIGTGKKITLECSQTMGHDKMYWYQQDPGMELHLIHYSYGVNSTEKGDLSSESTVSRIRTEHFPLTLESARPSHTSQYLCASSVGSEAFFGQGTRLTVV.

This clonotype was counted between two and nine times. This chain connects TRBV7-6 to TRBJ2-2; D is possibly TRBD1 (6 bases). The V end lost 1 base, the J end lost 6 bases, and 9 bases lay between the germline ends. The CDR3 totals 14 residues. CDR1 and CDR2 (germline): SGHVS, FNYEAQ. The CDR3 region has the DNA TGTGCCAGCAGCTTAGTCAGGGGCGCCGGGGAGCTGTTTTTT. Translation gives CASSLVRGAGELFF.

This clonotype has at least ten counts. V is TRBV3-2 and J is TRBJ2-3; TRBD1, as called in the table, went unchecked against the DNA. TRBV3-2 counts as a pseudogene. The CDR3 consists of 13 residues. The CDR3 nucleotides are TGTGCCAGCAGTCACAGGGACACAGATACGCAGTATTTT. Translation: CASSHRDTDTQYF.

This clonotype occurred a few times. The chain is built from TRBV12-3 or TRBV12-4 and TRBJ1-2, with D tentatively TRBD1 (6 bases). The CDR3 covers 14 residues. The V gene lost 5 bases and the J gene lost 4 bases, with 14 bases spanning the gap. This chain's CDR3 is CASSPLAGAYGYTF. The CDR3 coding sequence is TGTGCCAGCAGTCCCCTGGCAGGGGCCTATGGCTACACCTTC.

This clonotype came up many times. The chain is built from TRBV12-3 or TRBV12-4 and TRBJ1-1; TRBD1 is a possible D gene (6 bases). V lost 7 bases and J lost 7, with 19 bases in between. This CDR3 has 14 amino acids. The DNA of the CDR3 is TGTGCCAGCACCCAGGGTGGGTTAGGGGGTGAAGCTTTCTTT. Residues: CASTQGGLGGEAFF.

The chain joins TRBV30 to TRBJ2-3; D unclear. The V and J ends lost 8 bases and 4 bases respectively, with 10 bases between them. In germline, CDR1 is GTSNPN, CDR2 SVGIG (reference sequence). CDR3 length: 11 residues. CDR3 residues: CALSLADTQYF. The CDR3 DNA follows: TGTGCCCTGAGTTTGGCAGATACGCAGTATTTT.

V and J are TRBV5-4 and TRBJ2-7; 9 bases are a match to TRBD1. The length of the CDR3 is 14 residues. Germline CDR1 and CDR2: SGHNT and YYREEE (reference sequence). Trimming removed 4 bases from V and 5 bases from J; junction bases left unmatched: 7. CDR3 sequence reads: CASSPGQGTHEQYF. The CDR3 DNA reads TGTGCCAGCAGCCCGGGACAGGGAACCCACGAGCAGTACTTC. The whole variable domain, remainder taken from reference TRBV5-4 and TRBJ2-7, is ETGVTQSPTHLIKTRGQQVTLRCSSQSGHNTVSWYQQALGQGPQFIFQYYREEENGRGNFPPRFSGLQFPNYSSELNVNALELDDSALYLCASSPGQGTHEQYFGPGTRLTVT.

The CDR3 loop is CASSSGQVNEQFF. For the CDR3, the DNA is TGTGCCAGCAGCTCGGGACAGGTCAATGAGCAGTTCTTC. This sequence joins TRBV5-4 and TRBJ2-1; TRBD1 aligns across 8 bases. Germline lookup yields CDR1 SGHNT and CDR2 YYREEE (reference sequence). Trimming removed 3 bases from V and 6 bases from J; junction bases left unmatched: 2. This CDR3 has 13 amino acids. Drawing the rest from reference TRBV5-4 and TRBJ2-1, the complete variable domain is ETGVTQSPTHLIKTRGQQVTLRCSSQSGHNTVSWYQQALGQGPQFIFQYYREEENGRGNFPPRFSGLQFPNYSSELNVNALELDDSALYLCASSSGQVNEQFFGPGTRLTVL.

This chain joins TRBV10-3 and TRBJ2-7, with TRBD2 matching 11 bases. The CDR3 runs to 17 residues. V was clipped by 6 bases and J by 1 base; unmatched bases: 11. The germline V gene encodes CDR1 ENHRY and CDR2 SYGVKD. For the CDR3, the DNA is TGTGCCATCAGCGCACTAGCGGGGGAGCTCGGATCCTACGAGCAGTACTTC. This gives the protein CAISALAGELGSYEQYF.

This clonotype occurred many times. Here the CDR3 reads CASSLRRTSNEQFF. The CDR3 nucleotides read TGTGCCAGCAGTTTACGGCGCACAAGCAATGAGCAGTTCTTC. The chain joins TRBV27 to TRBJ2-1; no firm D call. This CDR3 region has 14 residues. V lost 2 bases to trimming and J lost 6 bases, with 11 bases between them. Germline V gene data show CDR1 as MNHEY and CDR2 as SMNVEV (reference sequence).

This clonotype is termed medium-sized. V usage is TRBV12-3 or TRBV12-4 and J usage is TRBJ2-3; 8 nucleotides line up with TRBD2. The CDR3 is made up of 15 amino acids. J gave up 3 bases and V 5 bases, and 7 bases lay outside the gene matches. The CDR3 sequence: CASSPGLALTDTQYF. CDR3 sequence (DNA): TGTGCCAGCAGTCCTGGACTAGCTCTGACAGATACGCAGTATTTT.

This clonotype was observed a few times. CDR3 sequence (DNA): TGTGCCATCAGTGAGGGCCTAGCCGACCTCTCCTACGAGCAGTACTTC. This encodes CAISEGLADLSYEQYF. The V call is TRBV10-3, the J call TRBJ2-7, with D possibly matching TRBD2 (5 bases). Germline CDR1 and CDR2: ENHRY and SYGVKD. V was trimmed by 2 bases and J by 0 bases, leaving 14 bases between them. The CDR3 covers 16 residues.

The CDR3 DNA reads as TGTGCCAGCACAGCTAACTATGGCTACACCTTC. Translation gives CASTANYGYTF. V and J are TRBV6-1 and TRBJ1-2; D unclear. Trimming took 7 bases from V and 0 from J, leaving 3 bases between them. Germline CDR1 is MNHNS and CDR2 is SASEGT. The CDR3 sequence is 11 residues long.

This clonotype has a count of ten or more. This rearrangement joins TRBV30 to TRBJ1-6; no definite D call. The CDR3 is made up of 15 amino acids. With 4 bases removed from V and 0 bases from J, the gap between germline ends came to 10 bases. Germline V gives CDR1 GTSNPN, CDR2 SVGIG (reference sequence). The CDR3 nucleotides read TGTGCCTGGACCGACGGGAGCTCCTATAATTCACCCCTCCACTTT. Translation: CAWTDGSSYNSPLHF.

The sample holds many counts of this clonotype. CDR3 region: CASSLDWGELEKLFF. In DNA form, the CDR3 reads TGTGCCAGCAGCTTAGATTGGGGAGAGTTAGAAAAACTGTTTTTT. The chain joins TRBV11-2 to TRBJ1-4, with D uncertain. Germline CDR1 and CDR2: SGHAT and FQNNGV. Between the trimmed V and J ends, which lost 0 bases and 8 bases, there was a span of 13 bases. The CDR3 sequence is 15 residues long.

The V gene is TRBV13, the J gene TRBJ2-2; unclear D gene. Germline CDR1 is PRHDT and CDR2 is FYEKMQ (reference sequence). This CDR3 is 16 amino acids long. The V end was cut by 0 bases, the J end by 0 bases, with 8 bases between. CDR3 loop: CASSLGLGANTGELFF. The CDR3, as DNA: TGTGCCAGCAGCTTAGGGCTCGGCGCGAACACCGGGGAGCTGTTTTTT.